This TCR beta chain was sequenced during a study of T cell responses to AZD1222 COVID-19 vaccine. Overall study findings and caveats: The breadth and depth of Spike-specific TCRs increased once two AZD1222 doses had been given. Baseline antibody screening turned up just a handful of seropositive AZD1222 recipients.

The CDR3 has 16 amino acids. After removal of 7 bases from V and 1 base from J, the junction contained 12 bases not matched to a gene. Germline lookup yields CDR1 LGHDT and CDR2 YNNKEL (reference sequence). Sequencing used immunoSEQ multiplex PCR; TCRdb keeps in-frame clones, though not all of them. The data show over 60,000 clones, 87% seen once. Note on this clone: Its matching antigen is unknown.

The genes are TRBV3-1 (or the pseudogene TRBV3-2) and TRBJ1-2; 7 bases align to TRBD1. The clonotype originates from an adult in good health. Sequencing used peripheral blood, obtained on day 0 of AZD1222 vaccination. In DNA, the CDR3 is TGTGCCAGCACCATGACAGGGTGGAAGAATAACTATGGCTACACCTTC. It encodes CASTMTGWKNNYGYTF.